The T cell receptor (beta chain) described here comes from a study of cytomegalovirus exposure and HLA in healthy donors. General study findings and limits: At a 0.05 false discovery rate, a later analysis found some 18,000 TCR beta sequences to be associated with HLA alleles. V- and J-gene trimming of TCR beta was linked (in a later analysis) to a missense DCLRE1C variant.

Vbeta (60) and Jbeta (13) primers were used in the PCR. TCRdb keeps only in-frame clones here, not all; method: immunoSEQ multiplex PCR. This sample has about 160,000 clones, with about 80% found just once. For this clone: The antigen remains unidentified.

The junction had 21 bases not matched to a gene; V was cut back by 7 bases and J by 10 bases. The CDR3 is 18 residues long. The V gene's germline CDR1 is LGHNA and CDR2 YSLEER. This clonotype was sampled from a man in his late teens or twenties in good health and CMV-seropositive. Sequenced: PBMCs. V usage is TRBV4-3 and J usage is TRBJ1-4; 10 nucleotides align to TRBD1. CDR3 amino acids: CASTLFPGQGEDRGKLFF. CDR3 bases: TGCGCCAGCACCCTTTTTCCTGGACAGGGGGAGGATAGGGGAAAACTGTTTTTT.